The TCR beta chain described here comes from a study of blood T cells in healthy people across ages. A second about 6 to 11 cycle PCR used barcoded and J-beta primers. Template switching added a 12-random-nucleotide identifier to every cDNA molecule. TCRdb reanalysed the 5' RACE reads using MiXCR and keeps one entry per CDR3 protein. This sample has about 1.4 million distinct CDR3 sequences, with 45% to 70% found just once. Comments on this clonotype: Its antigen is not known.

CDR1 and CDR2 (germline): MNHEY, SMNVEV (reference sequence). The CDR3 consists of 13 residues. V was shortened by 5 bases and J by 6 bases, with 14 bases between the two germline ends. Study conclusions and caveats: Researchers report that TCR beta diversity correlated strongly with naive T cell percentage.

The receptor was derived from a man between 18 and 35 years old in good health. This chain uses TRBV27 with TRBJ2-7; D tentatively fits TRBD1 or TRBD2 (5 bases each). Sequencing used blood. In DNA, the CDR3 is TGTGCCAGCAGTGTGTCCCGGGACCTCGAGCAGTACTTC. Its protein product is CASSVSRDLEQYF.